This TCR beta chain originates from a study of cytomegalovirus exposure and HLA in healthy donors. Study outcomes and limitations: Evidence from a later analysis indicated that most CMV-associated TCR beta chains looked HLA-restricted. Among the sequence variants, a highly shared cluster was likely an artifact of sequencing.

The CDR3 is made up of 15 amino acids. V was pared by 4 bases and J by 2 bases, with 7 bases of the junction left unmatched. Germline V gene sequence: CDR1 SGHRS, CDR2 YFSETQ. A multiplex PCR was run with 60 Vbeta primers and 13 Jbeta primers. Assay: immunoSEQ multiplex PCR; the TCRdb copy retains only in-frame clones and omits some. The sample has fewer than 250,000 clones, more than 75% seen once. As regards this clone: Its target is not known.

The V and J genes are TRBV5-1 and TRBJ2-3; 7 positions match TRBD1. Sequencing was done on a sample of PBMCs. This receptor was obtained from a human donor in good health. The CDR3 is CASSPRQGPTDTQYF. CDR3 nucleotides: TGCGCCAGCAGCCCCAGACAGGGTCCCACAGATACGCAGTATTTT.